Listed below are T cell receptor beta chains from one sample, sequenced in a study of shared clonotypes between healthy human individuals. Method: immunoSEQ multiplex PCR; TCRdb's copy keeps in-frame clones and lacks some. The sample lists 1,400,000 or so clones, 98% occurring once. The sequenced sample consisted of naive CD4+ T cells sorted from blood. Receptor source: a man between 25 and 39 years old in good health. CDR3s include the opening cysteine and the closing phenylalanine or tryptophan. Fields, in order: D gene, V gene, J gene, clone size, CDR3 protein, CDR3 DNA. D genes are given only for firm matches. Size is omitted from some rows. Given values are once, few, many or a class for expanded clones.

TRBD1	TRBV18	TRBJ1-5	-	CASSPGTGNQPQHF	TGTGCCAGCTCACCTGGGACAGGAAATCAGCCCCAGCATTTT
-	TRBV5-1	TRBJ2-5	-	CASSLDGRGRQETQYF	TGCGCCAGCAGCTTGGACGGCAGGGGAAGACAAGAGACCCAGTACTTC
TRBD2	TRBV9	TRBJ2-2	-	CASSVHGRGDTGELFF	TGTGCCAGCAGCGTCCACGGGAGGGGGGACACCGGGGAGCTGTTTTTT
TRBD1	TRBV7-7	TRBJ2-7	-	CASSATAGGGEQYF	TGTGCTAGCAGCGCGACAGCAGGGGGTGGCGAGCAGTACTTC
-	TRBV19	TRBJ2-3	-	CASSGLADTQYF	TGTGCCAGTAGTGGGCTAGCAGATACGCAGTATTTT
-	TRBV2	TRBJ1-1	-	CASSDRRGTEAFF	TGTGCCAGCAGCGACAGAAGAGGCACTGAAGCTTTCTTT
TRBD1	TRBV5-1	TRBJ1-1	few	CASSLRGVGTEAFF	TGCGCCAGCAGCCTCAGGGGGGTTGGAACTGAAGCTTTCTTT
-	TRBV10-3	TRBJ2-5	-	CAISETGVQETQYF	TGTGCCATCAGTGAGACTGGAGTCCAAGAGACCCAGTACTTC
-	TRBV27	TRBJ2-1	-	CASSLQRKSSYNEQFF	TGTGCCAGCAGTCTCCAAAGAAAGAGCTCCTACAATGAGCAGTTCTTC
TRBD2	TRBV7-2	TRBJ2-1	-	CASSLAGTSYNEQFF	TGTGCCAGCAGCTTAGCCGGGACTAGTTACAATGAGCAGTTCTTC
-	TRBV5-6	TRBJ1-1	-	CASSFTGFGNTEAFF	TGTGCCAGCAGCTTCACAGGGTTCGGGAACACTGAAGCTTTCTTT
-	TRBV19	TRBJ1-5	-	CASSIADRSNQPQHF	TGTGCCAGTAGTATAGCGGACAGAAGCAATCAGCCCCAGCATTTT
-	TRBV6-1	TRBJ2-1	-	CASLTTVGSEQFF	TGTGCCAGCCTAACAACCGTGGGGAGTGAGCAGTTCTTC
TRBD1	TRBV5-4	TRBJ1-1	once	CASSSGTDNEAFF	TGTGCCAGCAGCTCCGGGACAGACAATGAAGCTTTCTTT
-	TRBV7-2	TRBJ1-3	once	CASSPRMSGNTIYF	TGTGCCAGCAGCCCTAGAATGTCTGGAAACACCATATATTTT
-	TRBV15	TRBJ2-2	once	CATSTSIGRLNTGELFF	TGTGCCACCAGCACTTCGATCGGGAGACTGAACACCGGGGAGCTGTTTTTT
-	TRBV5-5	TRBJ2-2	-	CASSLGGTGELFF	TGTGCCAGCAGCTTGGGGGGCACCGGGGAGCTGTTTTTT
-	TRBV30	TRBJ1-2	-	CAWSRKGQGYGYTF	TGTGCCTGGAGTAGAAAGGGCCAGGGATATGGCTACACCTTC
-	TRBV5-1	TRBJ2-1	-	CASSSLEGNNEQFF	TGCGCCAGCAGCTCACTAGAAGGGAACAATGAGCAGTTCTTC
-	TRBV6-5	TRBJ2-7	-	CASSQGAYEQYF	TGTGCCAGCAGCCAGGGTGCCTACGAGCAGTACTTC
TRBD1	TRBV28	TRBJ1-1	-	CASSARDRGRSTEAFF	TGTGCCAGCAGTGCGCGGGACAGGGGCAGAAGCACTGAAGCTTTCTTT
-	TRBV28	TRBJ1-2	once	CASSFFGRANGYTF	TGTGCCAGCAGTTTTTTCGGCAGGGCGAATGGCTACACCTTC
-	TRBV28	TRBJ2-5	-	CASNSQETQYF	TGTGCCAGCAACAGCCAAGAGACCCAGTACTTC
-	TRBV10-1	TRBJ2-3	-	CASSESPSSTDTQYF	TGCGCCAGCAGTGAGTCGCCCAGTAGCACAGATACGCAGTATTTT
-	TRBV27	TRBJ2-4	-	CASSETPLLNIQYF	TGTGCCAGCAGTGAGACCCCACTCTTAAACATTCAGTACTTC
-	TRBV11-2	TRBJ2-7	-	CASSMEGYEQYF	TGTGCCAGCAGCATGGAGGGATACGAGCAGTACTTC
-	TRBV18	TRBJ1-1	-	CASSPRPDRNTEAFF	TGTGCCAGCTCACCCCGCCCCGACAGGAACACTGAAGCTTTCTTT
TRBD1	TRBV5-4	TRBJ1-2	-	CASSPGQENYGYTF	TGTGCCAGCAGCCCCGGACAGGAGAACTATGGCTACACCTTC
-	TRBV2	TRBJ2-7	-	CASALRLTYEQYF	TGTGCCAGCGCCTTACGTTTAACCTACGAGCAGTACTTC
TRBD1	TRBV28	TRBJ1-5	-	CASRAMGTVYQPQHF	TGTGCCAGCAGGGCGATGGGGACAGTTTATCAGCCCCAGCATTTT
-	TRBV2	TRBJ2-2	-	CASDRANTGELFF	TGTGCCAGTGACAGAGCGAACACCGGGGAGCTGTTTTTT
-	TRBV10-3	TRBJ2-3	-	CAISVVTDTQYF	TGTGCCATCAGTGTTGTCACAGATACGCAGTATTTT
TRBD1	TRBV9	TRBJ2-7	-	CASSNLDRGLDEQYF	TGTGCCAGCAGCAACCTGGACAGGGGGCTCGACGAGCAGTACTTC
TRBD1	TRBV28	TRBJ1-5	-	CASSFYRGQPQHF	TGTGCCAGCAGTTTCTACAGGGGTCAGCCCCAGCATTTT
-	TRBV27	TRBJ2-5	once	CASSLSSGLSQYF	TGTGCCAGCAGTTTATCCAGCGGGTTGTCCCAGTACTTC
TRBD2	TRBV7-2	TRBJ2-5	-	CASRPGLAGLETQYF	TGTGCCAGCAGGCCGGGACTAGCGGGATTGGAGACCCAGTACTTC
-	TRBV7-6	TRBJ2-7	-	CASSLAETYEQYF	TGTGCCAGCAGCTTAGCGGAAACCTACGAGCAGTACTTC
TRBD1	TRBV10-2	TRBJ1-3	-	CASRPGQGDFSGNTIYF	TGCGCCAGCCGCCCGGGACAGGGCGACTTCTCTGGAAACACCATATATTTT
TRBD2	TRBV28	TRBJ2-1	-	CASSLGLGRYNEQFF	TGTGCCAGCAGTTTAGGACTAGGCCGTTACAATGAGCAGTTCTTC
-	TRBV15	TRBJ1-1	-	CATKGVGVTEAFF	TGTGCCACCAAGGGGGTAGGGGTCACTGAAGCTTTCTTT
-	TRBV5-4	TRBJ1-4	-	CASSLESQGSEKLFF	TGTGCCAGCAGCTTGGAGTCCCAGGGGTCTGAAAAACTGTTTTTT
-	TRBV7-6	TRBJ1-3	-	CASSLWGSGNTIYF	TGTGCCAGCAGCTTATGGGGCTCTGGAAACACCATATATTTT
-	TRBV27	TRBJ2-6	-	CASSPQSLQPDSGANVLTF	TGTGCCAGCAGTCCACAGTCACTGCAGCCGGACTCTGGGGCCAACGTCCTGACTTTC
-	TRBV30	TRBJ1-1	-	CAWSTRGHRNTEAFF	TGTGCCTGGAGTACCCGGGGACACCGGAACACTGAAGCTTTCTTT
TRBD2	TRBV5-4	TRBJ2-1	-	CASSGGVAGEQASYNEQFF	TGTGCCAGCAGCGGGGGGGTAGCGGGAGAGCAAGCGTCCTACAATGAGCAGTTCTTC
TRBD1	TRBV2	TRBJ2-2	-	CASLGTGVIGELFF	TGTGCCAGCTTGGGAACAGGGGTTATCGGGGAGCTGTTTTTT
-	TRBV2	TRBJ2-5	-	CASEYQETQYF	TGTGCCAGCGAGTACCAAGAGACCCAGTACTTC
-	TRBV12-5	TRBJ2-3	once	CASGLGGDTQYF	TGTGCTAGTGGTTTGGGAGGAGATACGCAGTATTTT
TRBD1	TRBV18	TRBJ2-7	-	CASSPLTGVDEQYF	TGTGCCAGCTCACCATTGACAGGGGTGGACGAGCAGTACTTC
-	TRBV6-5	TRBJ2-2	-	CASYRSTGELFF	TGTGCGAGTTACAGATCCACCGGGGAGCTGTTTTTT
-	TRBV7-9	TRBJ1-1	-	CASSPLEGSATEAFF	TGTGCCAGCAGCCCCTTGGAGGGCTCGGCGACTGAAGCTTTCTTT
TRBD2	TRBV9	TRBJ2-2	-	CASSPRGGRASGELFF	TGTGCCAGCAGCCCTAGGGGCGGGAGGGCCTCCGGGGAGCTGTTTTTT
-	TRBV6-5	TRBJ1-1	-	CASRWDLNTEAFF	TGTGCCAGCAGATGGGATCTGAACACTGAAGCTTTCTTT
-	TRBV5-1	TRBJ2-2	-	CASSLDGPGQGTGELFF	TGCGCCAGCAGCTTGGACGGGCCGGGTCAGGGCACCGGGGAGCTGTTTTTT
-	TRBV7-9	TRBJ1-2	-	CASSLDLWSAWDGYTF	TGTGCCAGCAGCTTAGATCTATGGTCAGCGTGGGATGGCTACACCTTC
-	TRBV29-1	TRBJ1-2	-	CSVVKGRYGYTF	TGCAGCGTTGTAAAGGGCCGGTATGGCTACACCTTC
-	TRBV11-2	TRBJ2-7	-	CASSPIKNSYEQYF	TGTGCCAGCAGCCCAATTAAAAACTCCTACGAGCAGTACTTC
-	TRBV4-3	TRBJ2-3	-	CASSQEPTDTQYF	TGCGCCAGCAGCCAAGAACCGACAGATACGCAGTATTTT
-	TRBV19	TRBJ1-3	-	CASSMMGQNSGNTIYF	TGTGCCAGTAGTATGATGGGACAAAACTCTGGAAACACCATATATTTT